What follows are 19 T cell receptor beta chains derived from one specimen sequenced in a study of cytomegalovirus exposure and HLA in healthy donors. The PCR ran on 60 Vbeta and 13 Jbeta primers. Here immunoSEQ multiplex PCR was the method, and the copy in TCRdb shows in-frame clones only, minus some. This sample has over 200,000 clones, with about 75% found just once. The sequencing input was PBMCs. The receptors stem from a male donor in good health and CMV-seronegative.

The CDR3: CASNGPGQGYEQYF. The CDR3 region has the DNA TGTGCCAGCAATGGCCCGGGACAGGGTTACGAGCAGTACTTC. This chain connects TRBV28 to TRBJ2-5, with 9 bases aligning to TRBD1. Near its end, the DNA agrees better with TRBJ2-7, so the J call may be wrong. This CDR3 contains 14 residues. The germline V gene encodes CDR1 MDHEN and CDR2 SYDVKM.

V is TRBV9 and J is TRBJ2-1; 9 bases are shared with TRBD2. CDR1 is SGDLS and CDR2 is YYNGEE in the germline V gene. V lost 0 bases to trimming and J lost 7 bases; unmatched junction nucleotides: 5. The CDR3 length is 15 residues. CDR3 sequence (DNA): TGTGCCAGCAGCGTAGCCAGCGGGGGGTGGAATGAGCAGTTCTTC. This encodes CASSVASGGWNEQFF. Together with reference TRBV9 and TRBJ2-1, the CDR3 gives the full variable domain: DSGVTQTPKHLITATGQRVTLRCSPRSGDLSVYWYQQSLDQGLQFLIQYYNGEERAKGNILERFSAQQFPDLHSELNLSSLELGDSALYFCASSVASGGWNEQFFGPGTRLTVL.

This clone occurred a few times. CDR3 loop: CAWSVLRTVNYGYTF. As DNA, the CDR3 is TGTGCCTGGAGTGTACTACGGACAGTCAACTATGGCTACACCTTC. The gene calls are TRBV30 and TRBJ1-2, with D tentatively TRBD1 (6 bases). This CDR3 region has 15 residues. CDR1 and CDR2 (germline): GTSNPN, SVGIG (reference sequence). Trimming took off 0 bases at V and 2 bases at J, with 13 bases between the two ends.

The chain recombines TRBV29-1 with TRBJ2-7; the match to TRBD1 covers 8 bases. CDR3 size: 13 residues. V shed 4 bases, J shed 6 bases, and the junction held 8 bases outside the gene matches. In germline, CDR1 is SQVTM, CDR2 ANQGSEA. This CDR3 reads CSVGRGPLREQYF. In nucleotides, the CDR3 is TGCAGCGTTGGCAGGGGGCCCCTCCGCGAGCAGTACTTC.

This clone was seen once. This chain connects TRBV7-3 to TRBJ1-1; no definite D call. Germline loops: CDR1 SGHTA, CDR2 FQGTGA. CDR3 size: 15 residues. The V end was cut by 5 bases, the J end by 6 bases, with 19 bases between. The CDR3 DNA follows: TGTGCCAGCAGCAGCCAAGGAGGGATCAGCGCTGAAGCTTTCTTT. As protein: CASSSQGGISAEAFF.

The chain uses TRBV14 and TRBJ1-2; perhaps TRBD1 as D (5 bases). This CDR3 spans 15 amino acids. Trimming shortened V by 4 bases and J by 10 bases, and 22 bases separated the two germline ends. Per germline, CDR1 SGHDN and CDR2 FVKESK. This chain's CDR3 is CASSPGGTILWDYTF. CDR3 in DNA: TGTGCCAGCAGCCCCGGGGGGACGATTCTATGGGACTACACCTTC.

Only a few counts were recorded for this clone. The chain employs TRBV30 and TRBJ2-1; TRBD2 matches at 14 bases. The CDR3 spans 16 residues. After removal of 3 bases from V and 4 bases from J, the junction contained 5 bases not matched to a gene. Germline V gene sequence: CDR1 GTSNPN, CDR2 SVGIG (reference sequence). The CDR3 coding sequence is TGTGCCTGGAGCCGACTAGCGGGAGGGCCTTACAATGAGCAGTTCTTC. It yields the protein CAWSRLAGGPYNEQFF.

This sequence joins TRBV25-1 and TRBJ2-1, with 7 nucleotides matching TRBD1. The germline V gene has CDR1 MGHDK and CDR2 SYGVNS. The ends lost 8 bases at V and 0 bases at J; junction bases unmatched: 7. The CDR3 is 15 residues long. In nucleotides, the CDR3 is TGTGCCAGCTCAAGGACAGGCTTCTCCTACAATGAGCAGTTCTTC. Translating gives CASSRTGFSYNEQFF.

The rearrangement joins TRBV7-9 to TRBJ2-7, with 7 bases aligning to TRBD1. The J segment lost 4 bases and the V segment lost 4 bases, leaving 13 bases of the junction unmatched. Germline-derived CDR1 and CDR2 are SEHNR and FQNEAQ (reference sequence). This CDR3 comprises 16 residues. The CDR3 sequence: CASSSRGQLERYEQYF. In nucleotides, the CDR3 is TGTGCCAGCAGCTCGAGGGGACAGTTGGAACGGTACGAGCAGTACTTC. Drawing the rest from reference TRBV7-9 and TRBJ2-7, the complete variable domain is DTGVSQNPRHKITKRGQNVTFRCDPISEHNRLYWYRQTLGQGPEFLTYFQNEAQLEKSRLLSDRFSAERPKGSFSTLEIQRTEQGDSAMYLCASSSRGQLERYEQYFGPGTRLTVT.

The chain joins TRBV29-1 to TRBJ1-4; D unresolved. Germline CDR1 is SQVTM and CDR2 is ANQGSEA. The CDR3 loop spans 12 amino acids. With 7 bases removed from V and 0 bases from J, the gap between germline ends came to 6 bases. The CDR3: CSGGATNEKLFF. For the CDR3, the DNA is TGCAGCGGAGGTGCAACTAATGAAAAACTGTTTTTT.

This clone was seen many times. The chain couples TRBV10-3 to TRBJ2-3; D might be TRBD2 (5 bases). V was trimmed by 0 bases and J by 4 bases, leaving 8 bases between them. Germline CDR1 and CDR2: ENHRY and SYGVKD. CDR3 length: 14 residues. The CDR3 loop is CAISESSDSDTQYF. The DNA of the CDR3 is TGTGCCATCAGTGAGTCGTCGGACTCAGATACGCAGTATTTT.

This clone was detected only once. V gene TRBV4-3 combines with J gene TRBJ1-4; TRBD1 is a possible D gene (6 bases). Trimming removed 4 bases at V and 7 bases at J, with 19 bases between. From germline, CDR1 is LGHNA and CDR2 YSLEER. This CDR3 is 16 amino acids long. The CDR3 spells CASSLISRGKGEKLFF. The DNA of the CDR3 is TGCGCCAGCAGCCTAATCTCCAGGGGAAAGGGTGAAAAACTGTTTTTT.

The chain recombines TRBV9 with TRBJ2-5, with 8 bases aligning to TRBD2. J was trimmed by 3 bases and V by 4 bases; bases with no gene match: 5. Germline V gene lookup returns CDR1 SGDLS and CDR2 YYNGEE. The CDR3 spans 14 residues. CDR3 residues: CASSQPLAEETQYF. CDR3 coding DNA: TGTGCCAGCAGCCAGCCACTAGCGGAAGAGACCCAGTACTTC.

This chain links TRBV28 with TRBJ1-6; 8 positions agree with TRBD1. The CDR3 length is 14 residues. Per germline, CDR1 MDHEN and CDR2 SYDVKM. The ends lost 6 bases at V and 8 bases at J; junction bases unmatched: 6. The CDR3 region is CASSAGQGYSPLHF. Here the CDR3 DNA reads TGTGCCAGCAGCGCCGGACAGGGTTATTCACCCCTCCACTTT.

This clone was seen a handful of times. The chain combines TRBV5-1 with TRBJ1-3, with a weak D call TRBD1 (5 bases). V was clipped by 4 bases and J by 2 bases, with 13 bases between them. The CDR3 sequence is 15 residues long. Germline V lookup: CDR1 SGHRS, CDR2 YFSETQ. Here the CDR3 DNA reads TGCGCCAGCAGCCCACGCACAGGTACTGGAAACACCATATATTTT. Encoded protein: CASSPRTGTGNTIYF.

The gene calls are TRBV28 and TRBJ2-2; D not resolved. The CDR3 contains 12 residues. CDR1 and CDR2 (germline): MDHEN, SYDVKM. V shed 5 bases and J shed 3 bases, with 4 bases lying between them. The CDR3 DNA follows: TGTGCCAGCAGTCCCTACACCGGGGAGCTGTTTTTT. This translates into CASSPYTGELFF.

About this clone itself: This sample includes further DNA sequences coding for the same CDR3. V usage is TRBV7-6 and J usage is TRBJ1-1; D is undetermined. The CDR3 sequence is 13 residues long. Germline-derived CDR1 and CDR2 are SGHVS and FNYEAQ. V was shortened by 3 bases and J by 1 base, with 6 bases between the two germline ends. The DNA of the CDR3 is TGTGCCAGCAGCTTGGCAGAGAACACTGAAGCTTTCTTT. This codes for CASSLAENTEAFF.

The chain is built from TRBV4-2 and TRBJ2-1, with D possibly matching TRBD2 (6 bases). V was trimmed by 1 base and J by 4 bases, leaving 14 bases between them. CDR3 length: 16 amino acids. In germline, CDR1 is LGHNA, CDR2 YNFKEQ. CDR3 residues: CASSQVGGEAYNEQFF. CDR3 nucleotide sequence: TGTGCCAGCAGCCAAGTCGGGGGTGAGGCGTACAATGAGCAGTTCTTC.

The chain combines TRBV28 with TRBJ2-7; 9 bases line up with TRBD1. The CDR3 covers 15 residues. CDR1 and CDR2 (germline): MDHEN, SYDVKM. With V trimmed by 3 bases and J by 5 bases, 8 bases remained unmatched. The CDR3 region is CASSFPLRTGDEQYF. The CDR3 DNA is TGTGCCAGCAGTTTCCCCCTGCGGACAGGGGACGAGCAGTACTTC.